The sequence of this T cell receptor (beta chain) was determined in a study of shared clonotypes between healthy human individuals. The germline CDR1 and CDR2 sequences are SNHLY and FYNNEI. Trimming took 7 bases from V and 6 from J; bases not matched to a gene: 8. The CDR3 extends over 14 amino acids. Measured with immunoSEQ multiplex PCR; TCRdb has only the in-frame clones, and not every one. Here the sample spans some 630,000 clones, 60% to 80% being singletons. This chain connects TRBV2 to TRBJ2-3; 9 nucleotides match TRBD2. Specimen: memory CD4+ T cells sorted from blood. Subset specified: CD45RA-negative fraction. This sequence originates from a woman aged 25-40 years in good health. This CDR3 is CASKAGGWGDTQYF. The CDR3 coding sequence is TGTGCCAGCAAGGCGGGAGGGTGGGGGGATACGCAGTATTTT.